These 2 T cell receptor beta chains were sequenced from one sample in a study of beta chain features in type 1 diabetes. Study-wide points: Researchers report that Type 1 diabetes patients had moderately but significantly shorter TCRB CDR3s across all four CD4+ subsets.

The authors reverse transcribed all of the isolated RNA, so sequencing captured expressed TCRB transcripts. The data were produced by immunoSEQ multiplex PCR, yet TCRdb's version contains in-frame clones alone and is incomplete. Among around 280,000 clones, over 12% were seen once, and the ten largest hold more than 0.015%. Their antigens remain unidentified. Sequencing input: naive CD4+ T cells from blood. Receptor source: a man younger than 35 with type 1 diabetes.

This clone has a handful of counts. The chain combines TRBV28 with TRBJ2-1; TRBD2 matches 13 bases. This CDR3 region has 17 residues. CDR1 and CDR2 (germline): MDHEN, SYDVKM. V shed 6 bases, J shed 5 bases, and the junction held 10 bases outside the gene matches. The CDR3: CASSRGLAGLIHNEQFF. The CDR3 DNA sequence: TGTGCCAGCAGCAGGGGACTAGCGGGATTGATCCACAATGAGCAGTTCTTC.

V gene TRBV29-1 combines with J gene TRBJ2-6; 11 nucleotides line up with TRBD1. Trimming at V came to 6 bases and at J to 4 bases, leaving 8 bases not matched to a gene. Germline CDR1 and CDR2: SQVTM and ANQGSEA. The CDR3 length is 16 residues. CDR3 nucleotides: TGCAGCGTCAGAGGACAGGGGGCGGGAGGGGCCAACGTCCTGACTTTC. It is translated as CSVRGQGAGGANVLTF.